This T cell receptor (beta chain) appears in the sequencing data of a study of response to subunit inactivated influenza vaccine. Each CDR3 protein gets one entry after TCRdb re-called the RT-PCR reads with MiXCR. The sample lists hundreds of thousands of distinct CDR3 sequences; 10% to 15% were seen once. Per germline, CDR1 GTSNPN and CDR2 SVGIG (reference sequence). With 2 bases removed from V and 2 bases from J, the gap between germline ends came to 12 bases. This CDR3 is 15 amino acids long. This clonotype was detected many times. Its antigen is not known. Study-level results: T cells newly recruited by each seasonal influenza vaccination are few, the authors suggested.

The chain has TRBV30 and TRBJ2-2, with D possibly matching TRBD2 (5 bases). This receptor was taken from a man aged 50 or older who received an inactivated influenza vaccine. The specimen comprised non-naive T cells sorted from PBMCs, sampled 14 days before vaccination. CDR3 nucleotides: TGTGCCTGGAGTAGCCTAGCAATAAACACCGGGGAGCTGTTTTTT. It is translated as CAWSSLAINTGELFF.